Below are 22 T cell receptor beta chains sequenced from a single sample in a study of blood T cell repertoires in COVID-19. Sequencing was performed with immunoSEQ multiplex PCR; in TCRdb, only in-frame clones are kept and a portion is missing. The table shows under 250,000 clones, with more than 75% occurring only once. The sample taken for sequencing was peripheral blood. All receptors come from a middle-aged man with COVID-19, enrolled during active disease.

The chain carries TRBV11-2 and TRBJ1-4; D is uncertain. Germline loops: CDR1 SGHAT, CDR2 FQNNGV. V lost 4 bases and J 2 bases, leaving 8 bases between the germline ends. This CDR3 has 14 residues. CDR3 region: CASSSGTTNEKLFF. The CDR3 coding sequence is TGTGCCAGCAGCTCGGGTACGACTAATGAAAAACTGTTTTTT.

The chain uses TRBV19 and TRBJ1-4; a weak D match, TRBD1 (5 bases). The V gene lost 3 bases and the J gene lost 2 bases, with 10 bases spanning the gap. This CDR3 comprises 15 residues. The V gene's germline CDR1 is LNHDA and CDR2 SQIVND (reference sequence). The DNA for the CDR3 is TGTGCCAGTAGTATCGGGGGAGGTACTAATGAAAAACTGTTTTTT. It translates to CASSIGGGTNEKLFF.

The chain is built from TRBV27 and TRBJ2-5; D unresolved. Germline-derived CDR1 and CDR2 are MNHEY and SMNVEV (reference sequence). The CDR3 sequence is 13 residues long. V lost 2 bases to trimming and J lost 2 bases, with 6 bases between them. Written as DNA, the CDR3 is TGTGCCAGCAGTTTAAAATATCAAGAGACCCAGTACTTC. Encoded protein: CASSLKYQETQYF.

The V and J genes are TRBV7-2 and TRBJ2-1; possible D gene TRBD1, 6 bases. CDR1 and CDR2 (germline): SGHTA, FQGNSA. The V end lost 1 base, the J end lost 5 bases, and 15 bases lay between the germline ends. This CDR3 is built from 16 residues. The CDR3 reads CASSLEAAGTHNEQFF. As DNA, the CDR3 is TGTGCCAGCAGCTTAGAAGCGGCCGGGACACACAATGAGCAGTTCTTC.

V usage is TRBV6-6 and J usage is TRBJ2-2; 9 bases agree with TRBD2. V lost 6 bases to trimming and J lost 7 bases; unmatched junction nucleotides: 12. Germline-derived CDR1 and CDR2 are MNHNY and SVGAGI (reference sequence). CDR3 length: 16 amino acids. DNA for the CDR3: TGTGCCAGCAGCCCCGCCGGACTAGCGAGAGGCGGGGAGCTGTTTTTT. This encodes CASSPAGLARGGELFF.

V gene TRBV27 combines with J gene TRBJ2-7; 7 bases are shared with TRBD1. Per the germline V gene, CDR1 is MNHEY and CDR2 is SMNVEV (reference sequence). The V segment lost 7 bases and the J segment 4 bases; nucleotides outside the gene matches: 7. The CDR3 consists of 13 residues. CDR3 coding DNA: TGTGCCAGCAAAAGACAGGGAGTTTACGAGCAGTACTTC. It encodes CASKRQGVYEQYF.

This clone was counted a single time. As DNA, the CDR3 is TGTGCCAGCACTCCGACCCCAGGGGGTCAGCCCCAGCATTTT. The encoded protein is CASTPTPGGQPQHF. V is TRBV6-5 and J is TRBJ1-5, with 7 nucleotides matching TRBD1. The CDR3 extends over 14 amino acids. V shed 7 bases, J shed 6 bases, and the junction held 9 bases outside the gene matches. CDR1 and CDR2 (germline): MNHEY, SVGAGI.

The V call is TRBV18, the J call TRBJ1-2; tentatively, D is TRBD1 (6 bases). The V end was cut by 3 bases, the J end by 4 bases, with 15 bases between. Looked up from germline, CDR1 is KGHSH and CDR2 is LQKENI. The CDR3 is 15 amino acids. CDR3 sequence: CASSPQGQEGYGYTF. The CDR3 region has the DNA TGTGCCAGCTCACCTCAGGGGCAGGAAGGCTATGGCTACACCTTC.

This clone was seen a single time. The V gene is TRBV6-5, the J gene TRBJ2-3; 9 bases match TRBD2. Per germline, CDR1 MNHEY and CDR2 SVGAGI. The CDR3 covers 16 residues. Losses at the gene ends were 2 bases for V and 2 bases for J; bases not matched to a gene: 5. In DNA form, the CDR3 reads TGTGCCAGCAGTTACCTCAGCGGGGGGCCCACAGATACGCAGTATTTT. It specifies CASSYLSGGPTDTQYF.

This clone has just one count. The chain combines TRBV30 with TRBJ1-2; D is ambiguous. V lost 1 base and J 4 bases, leaving 13 bases between the germline ends. This CDR3 comprises 14 residues. Looked up from germline, CDR1 is GTSNPN and CDR2 is SVGIG (reference sequence). Here the CDR3 reads CAWSGSGFGYGYTF. The DNA for the CDR3 is TGTGCCTGGAGTGGGTCCGGGTTCGGCTATGGCTACACCTTC.

On this clone: The same CDR3 can be traced to other DNA sequences in this sample. J is TRBJ2-1 and V is TRBV9; D call uncertain. Germline-derived CDR1 and CDR2 are SGDLS and YYNGEE. V lost 2 bases and J 4 bases, leaving 7 bases between the germline ends. This CDR3 is built from 13 residues. This CDR3 reads CASSVQTYNEQFF. The DNA of the CDR3 is TGTGCCAGCAGCGTCCAGACTTACAATGAGCAGTTCTTC.

The V call is TRBV2, the J call TRBJ1-5, with 10 nucleotides matching TRBD1. CDR3 length: 15 amino acids. CDR1 is SNHLY, CDR2 FYNNEI, per germline. V trimming: 5 bases; J trimming: 6 bases; junction bases outside the gene matches: 7. CDR3 residues: CASSSETGGSQPQHF. The CDR3 DNA reads as TGTGCCAGCAGTAGCGAGACAGGGGGCAGTCAGCCCCAGCATTTT.

The J gene is TRBJ1-2, the V gene TRBV5-1, with D possibly TRBD1 on 5 matching bases. The CDR3 has 15 residues. Deletions cut 0 bases from V and 4 bases from J, with 13 bases between. CDR1 is SGHRS, CDR2 YFSETQ, per germline. The CDR3 sequence is CASSLGLQDLYGYTF. CDR3 nucleotides: TGCGCCAGCAGCTTGGGCCTACAGGATCTCTATGGCTACACCTTC.

V usage is TRBV5-1 and J usage is TRBJ2-7; perhaps TRBD1 as D (5 bases). The CDR3 has 14 amino acids. Germline V CDR1 and CDR2: SGHRS, YFSETQ. With 0 bases removed from V and 2 bases from J, the gap between germline ends came to 9 bases. In DNA, the CDR3 is TGCGCCAGCAGCTTGGAGGGGCTCGCCTACGAGCAGTACTTC. Amino acids: CASSLEGLAYEQYF.

The chain uses TRBV10-3 and TRBJ1-6; TRBD1 matches at 7 bases. CDR3 length: 14 residues. V trimming: 4 bases; J trimming: 14 bases; junction bases outside the gene matches: 11. From germline, CDR1 is ENHRY and CDR2 SYGVKD. CDR3 nucleotide sequence: TGTGCCATCAGTGGATCGACAGGGCCCGAGTCCCTCCACTTT. Encoded protein: CAISGSTGPESLHF.

The gene calls are TRBV5-6 and TRBJ2-2; D possibly corresponds to TRBD1 (6 bases). The germline V and J ends were trimmed by 6 bases and 7 bases, with 19 bases remaining between them. The CDR3 sequence is 15 residues long. The germline V gene has CDR1 SGHDT and CDR2 YYEEEE. The CDR3 here is CASILNRVVGGELFF. DNA of the CDR3: TGTGCCAGCATACTTAACAGGGTGGTCGGCGGGGAGCTGTTTTTT. Combining the CDR3 with reference TRBV5-6 and TRBJ2-2 gives the whole variable domain DAGVTQSPTHLIKTRGQQVTLRCSPKSGHDTVSWYQQALGQGPQFIFQYYEEEERQRGNFPDRFSGHQFPNYSSELNVNALLLGDSALYLCASILNRVVGGELFFGEGSRLTVL.

The chain is built from TRBV30 and TRBJ1-6; tentative D call: TRBD1 (6 bases). The CDR3 is 13 amino acids. CDR1 and CDR2 (germline): GTSNPN, SVGIG (reference sequence). The ends were cut back, 1 base at V and 5 bases at J, with 6 bases in the middle. CDR3 amino acids: CAWSGQDNSPLHF. The CDR3 DNA is TGTGCCTGGAGTGGACAGGATAATTCACCCCTCCACTTT. The full variable domain, with the rest looked up from reference TRBV30 and TRBJ1-6, is SQTIHQWPATLVQPVGSPLSLECTVEGTSNPNLYWYRQAAGRGLQLLFYSVGIGQISSEVPQNLSASRPQDRQFILSSKKLLLSDSGFYLCAWSGQDNSPLHFGNGTRLTVT.

The gene calls are TRBV6-6 and TRBJ2-2; TRBD1 matches 9 bases. Per germline, CDR1 MNHNY and CDR2 SVGAGI (reference sequence). V lost 5 bases and J lost 7; bases outside the gene matches: 17. The CDR3 loop spans 18 amino acids. The CDR3 DNA reads TGTGCCAGCAGTCGTACCCCCGAACAGGGGGCTGGTGACGGGGAGCTGTTTTTT. It specifies CASSRTPEQGAGDGELFF.

The J gene is TRBJ2-5, the V gene TRBV29-1; TRBD2 matches 10 bases. With 3 bases clipped from V and 2 bases from J, the junction kept 3 bases outside the gene matches. The germline V gene has CDR1 SQVTM and CDR2 ANQGSEA. This CDR3 spans 14 amino acids. CDR3 protein: CSVELAGGQETQYF. The CDR3 nucleotides read TGCAGCGTTGAGTTAGCGGGGGGTCAAGAGACCCAGTACTTC.

This clone was counted only a few times. This chain joins TRBV24-1 and TRBJ1-5; D perhaps matches TRBD1 (5 bases). Looked up from germline, CDR1 is KGHDR and CDR2 is SFDVKD. This CDR3 has 16 amino acids. With 10 bases removed from V and 1 base from J, the gap between germline ends came to 19 bases. This CDR3 is CATPENGTPSNQPQHF. The CDR3 region has the DNA TGTGCCACTCCCGAGAACGGGACTCCGAGCAATCAGCCCCAGCATTTT.

J is TRBJ1-5 and V is TRBV5-6; TRBD1 aligns across 9 bases. V lost 2 bases to trimming and J lost 6 bases; unmatched junction nucleotides: 9. CDR1 and CDR2 (germline): SGHDT, YYEEEE. The CDR3 length is 16 residues. The CDR3 nucleotides are TGTGCCAGCAGCTTCGGGACAGGGAGTTACGGTCAGCCCCAGCATTTT. This sequence encodes CASSFGTGSYGQPQHF.

This clone was picked up one time. The rearrangement uses TRBV7-9 and TRBJ1-4, with 10 bases fitting TRBD1. CDR3 size: 15 residues. J was trimmed by 4 bases and V by 4 bases; bases with no gene match: 3. CDR1 is SEHNR, CDR2 FQNEAQ, per germline (reference sequence). The CDR3, as DNA: TGTGCCAGCAGCTCCGGGACAGGGGATAATGAAAAACTGTTTTTT. This codes for CASSSGTGDNEKLFF.